These T cell receptor beta chains were read from a single sample in a study of T-cell memory formation after mild COVID-19. TCRdb redid the calling of the 5' RACE reads with MiXCR, one entry per CDR3 protein. The sample has 550,000 to 700,000 distinct CDR3 sequences; under 20% are singletons. Material for sequencing was PBMCs or a T cell subset sorted from them (not recorded which). All receptors derive from an adult woman who had mild COVID-19 (a few samples of this study predate the infection). Cell type and time point are not known. The CDR3 runs from the conserved cysteine through the conserved F or W. Fields, in order: CDR3 protein, CDR3 DNA, J gene, clone size, D gene, V gene. D genes are given only for firm matches. Expanded clones get a size class; other rows say once, few or many, or leave the size out.

cdr3_aa: CAWRGLAVGDDKSSTDTQYF
cdr3_nt: TGTGCCTGGAGAGGACTAGCGGTGGGAGACGACAAATCTAGCACAGATACGCAGTATTTT
j_call: TRBJ2-3
clone_size: NA
d_call: TRBD2
v_call: TRBV30

cdr3_aa: CASSPGGSQNEQFF
cdr3_nt: TGTGCCAGCAGCCCGGGGGGTAGCCAGAATGAGCAGTTCTTC
j_call: TRBJ2-1
clone_size: few
d_call: TRBD2
v_call: TRBV7-8

cdr3_aa: CASSSMTGTDTQYF
cdr3_nt: TGTGCTAGCAGCTCCATGACGGGAACAGATACGCAGTATTTT
j_call: TRBJ2-3
clone_size: many
d_call: NA
v_call: TRBV7-7

cdr3_aa: CASRTGASPQHF
cdr3_nt: TGTGCCAGTAGAACAGGGGCATCGCCCCAGCATTTT
j_call: TRBJ1-5
clone_size: once
d_call: TRBD1
v_call: TRBV19

cdr3_aa: CASSPWDRQQDNEQFF
cdr3_nt: TGTGCCAGCAGCCCGTGGGACAGGCAACAGGACAATGAGCAGTTCTTC
j_call: TRBJ2-1
clone_size: many
d_call: TRBD1
v_call: TRBV5-5

cdr3_aa: CASSPRGTDRTSGRNEQFF
cdr3_nt: TGTGCCAGCAGCCCTCGGGGGACAGACCGGACTAGCGGGAGGAATGAGCAGTTCTTC
j_call: TRBJ2-1
clone_size: few
d_call: TRBD2
v_call: TRBV11-3

cdr3_aa: CASNPPLPLNTEAFF
cdr3_nt: TGTGCCAGCAATCCACCACTACCCTTGAACACTGAAGCTTTCTTT
j_call: TRBJ1-1
clone_size: few
d_call: NA
v_call: TRBV2

cdr3_aa: CASSQGYGYTF
cdr3_nt: TGCGCCAGCAGCCAAGGATATGGCTACACCTTC
j_call: TRBJ1-2
clone_size: many
d_call: NA
v_call: TRBV3-1

cdr3_aa: CATRGGPGELFF
cdr3_nt: TGTGCCACCAGAGGGGGCCCCGGGGAGCTGTTTTTT
j_call: TRBJ2-2
clone_size: few
d_call: TRBD1
v_call: TRBV24-1

cdr3_aa: CSASLPGKDTEAFF
cdr3_nt: TGCAGTGCTAGTTTACCGGGGAAGGACACTGAAGCTTTCTTT
j_call: TRBJ1-1
clone_size: NA
d_call: NA
v_call: TRBV20-1

cdr3_aa: CATSQGHRRNEQFF
cdr3_nt: TGTGCCACCAGCCAGGGCCATCGCCGGAATGAGCAGTTCTTC
j_call: TRBJ2-1
clone_size: few
d_call: NA
v_call: TRBV24-1

cdr3_aa: CASSESFRGNTEAFF
cdr3_nt: TGCGCCAGCAGTGAGTCGTTCAGGGGGAACACTGAAGCTTTCTTT
j_call: TRBJ1-1
clone_size: few
d_call: NA
v_call: TRBV10-2

cdr3_aa: CASSDITSLRADTQYF
cdr3_nt: TGTGCCAGCAGTGATATCACTTCCCTAAGGGCAGATACGCAGTATTTT
j_call: TRBJ2-3
clone_size: NA
d_call: NA
v_call: TRBV6-2/TRBV6-3

cdr3_aa: CASRLTGAYEQYF
cdr3_nt: TGTGCCAGCAGGCTTACAGGGGCCTACGAGCAGTACTTC
j_call: TRBJ2-7
clone_size: NA
d_call: TRBD1
v_call: TRBV12-3/TRBV12-4

cdr3_aa: CASSLGKSVEQYF
cdr3_nt: TGTGCCAGCAGCTTGGGGAAATCGGTGGAGCAGTACTTC
j_call: TRBJ2-7
clone_size: NA
d_call: NA
v_call: TRBV7-9

cdr3_aa: CASSVGVSGGNPGELFF
cdr3_nt: TGTGCCAGCAGCGTAGGAGTTTCGGGGGGGAACCCCGGGGAGCTGTTTTTT
j_call: TRBJ2-2
clone_size: few
d_call: TRBD2
v_call: TRBV9

cdr3_aa: CASSPRLPGLSTDTQYF
cdr3_nt: TGTGCCAGCTCACCAAGGTTACCGGGACTCAGCACAGATACGCAGTATTTT
j_call: TRBJ2-3
clone_size: NA
d_call: NA
v_call: TRBV18

cdr3_aa: CASRSLAGPLNEQFF
cdr3_nt: TGTGCCAGCAGATCTCTAGCGGGGCCTTTAAATGAGCAGTTCTTC
j_call: TRBJ2-1
clone_size: NA
d_call: TRBD2
v_call: TRBV12-3/TRBV12-4

cdr3_aa: CASSLASTVNTEAFF
cdr3_nt: TGTGCCAGCAGCCTAGCCAGCACGGTGAACACTGAAGCTTTCTTT
j_call: TRBJ1-1
clone_size: NA
d_call: NA
v_call: TRBV11-2

cdr3_aa: CASSPIVSLLTEAFF
cdr3_nt: TGTGCCAGCTCACCAATAGTGTCACTGCTCACTGAAGCTTTCTTT
j_call: TRBJ1-1
clone_size: NA
d_call: NA
v_call: TRBV18

cdr3_aa: CASSGTGDGYTF
cdr3_nt: TGTGCCAGCTCCGGGACAGGGGATGGCTACACCTTC
j_call: TRBJ1-2
clone_size: few
d_call: TRBD1
v_call: TRBV18

cdr3_aa: CASSDRGYWGGYTF
cdr3_nt: TGTGCCAGCAGTGATAGAGGCTATTGGGGTGGCTACACCTTC
j_call: TRBJ1-2
clone_size: NA
d_call: NA
v_call: TRBV6-1

cdr3_aa: CSARDLETPIF
cdr3_nt: TGCAGTGCTAGAGATTTAGAAACTCCTATTTTT
j_call: TRBJ1-4
clone_size: NA
d_call: NA
v_call: TRBV20-1

cdr3_aa: CASGQGSSSGANVLTF
cdr3_nt: TGTGCCAGCGGACAGGGGAGTAGTAGTGGGGCCAACGTCCTGACTTTC
j_call: TRBJ2-6
clone_size: NA
d_call: TRBD1
v_call: TRBV2

cdr3_aa: CASSLGAGLYGYTF
cdr3_nt: TGTGCCAGCAGCTTAGGGGCTGGGCTCTATGGCTACACCTTC
j_call: TRBJ1-2
clone_size: NA
d_call: NA
v_call: TRBV7-6

cdr3_aa: CASSLVVVTGFF
cdr3_nt: TGTGCCAGCAGCTTAGTAGTAGTGACGGGTTTCTTT
j_call: TRBJ1-1
clone_size: few
d_call: NA
v_call: TRBV7-9

cdr3_aa: CSARDAKASSERVAQYF
cdr3_nt: TGCAGTGCTAGAGATGCCAAGGCCTCTAGTGAAAGAGTGGCCCAGTACTTC
j_call: TRBJ2-5
clone_size: few
d_call: NA
v_call: TRBV20-1

cdr3_aa: CSVTREDSYEQYF
cdr3_nt: TGCAGCGTTACCAGGGAGGATAGTTACGAGCAGTACTTC
j_call: TRBJ2-7
clone_size: few
d_call: NA
v_call: TRBV29-1

cdr3_aa: CASSGSWTDTDTQYF
cdr3_nt: TGCGCCAGCAGCGGCTCTTGGACCGACACAGATACGCAGTATTTT
j_call: TRBJ2-3
clone_size: few
d_call: NA
v_call: TRBV4-3

cdr3_aa: CAWSTGGQKYF
cdr3_nt: TGTGCCTGGAGTACTGGGGGGCAAAAGTATTTT
j_call: TRBJ2-3
clone_size: NA
d_call: NA
v_call: TRBV30

cdr3_aa: CASSLGLAGGTTYNEQFF
cdr3_nt: TGTGCCAGCAGCTTGGGACTAGCGGGAGGGACTACCTACAATGAGCAGTTCTTC
j_call: TRBJ2-1
clone_size: few
d_call: TRBD2
v_call: TRBV7-9

cdr3_aa: CASAPGWTEEQYF
cdr3_nt: TGTGCTAGTGCCCCGGGATGGACTGAAGAGCAGTACTTC
j_call: TRBJ2-7
clone_size: NA
d_call: NA
v_call: TRBV12-5

cdr3_aa: CASSLGTRGNEQFF
cdr3_nt: TGTGCCAGCAGCCTCGGGACTAGGGGCAATGAGCAGTTCTTC
j_call: TRBJ2-1
clone_size: NA
d_call: TRBD2
v_call: TRBV12-3/TRBV12-4

cdr3_aa: CASSMGSGSSYEQYF
cdr3_nt: TGTGCCAGTAGTATGGGCAGCGGGAGCTCCTACGAGCAGTACTTC
j_call: TRBJ2-7
clone_size: NA
d_call: TRBD2
v_call: TRBV19

cdr3_aa: CASSSGSETDTQYF
cdr3_nt: TGTGCCAGCAGCTCGGGGTCCGAGACAGATACGCAGTATTTT
j_call: TRBJ2-3
clone_size: few
d_call: NA
v_call: TRBV7-9

cdr3_aa: CASRGDQKAFF
cdr3_nt: TGTGCCAGCAGAGGGGACCAGAAAGCTTTCTTT
j_call: TRBJ1-1
clone_size: NA
d_call: NA
v_call: TRBV12-3/TRBV12-4

cdr3_aa: CASSPSGQSYEQYF
cdr3_nt: TGCGCCAGCAGCCCTAGCGGACAGTCCTACGAGCAGTACTTC
j_call: TRBJ2-7
clone_size: NA
d_call: NA
v_call: TRBV5-1

cdr3_aa: CASRYRGPNYGYTF
cdr3_nt: TGTGCCAGCAGATACAGGGGACCAAACTATGGCTACACCTTC
j_call: TRBJ1-2
clone_size: few
d_call: TRBD1
v_call: TRBV12-3/TRBV12-4

cdr3_aa: CASSELSRETQYF
cdr3_nt: TGTGCCAGCAGTGAGTTGAGTCGGGAGACCCAGTACTTC
j_call: TRBJ2-5
clone_size: NA
d_call: NA
v_call: TRBV6-1

cdr3_aa: CASSPDRDSYEQYF
cdr3_nt: TGTGCCAGCTCTCCGGACAGGGACTCCTACGAGCAGTACTTC
j_call: TRBJ2-7
clone_size: NA
d_call: TRBD1
v_call: TRBV18

cdr3_aa: CASSGGTGFSYEQYF
cdr3_nt: TGCGCCAGCAGCGGAGGGACAGGGTTTTCCTACGAGCAGTACTTC
j_call: TRBJ2-7
clone_size: few
d_call: TRBD1
v_call: TRBV5-1

cdr3_aa: CAWIPAGAGTQYF
cdr3_nt: TGTGCCTGGATCCCGGCGGGTGCGGGGACGCAGTATTTT
j_call: TRBJ2-3
clone_size: NA
d_call: NA
v_call: TRBV30